These 16 T cell receptor beta chains were all obtained from the same sample, sequenced in a study of blood T cell repertoires in COVID-19. Libraries were prepared by immunoSEQ multiplex PCR; TCRdb keeps only in-frame clonotypes and omits some of them. The sample has more than 300,000 clones, 85% to 90% seen once. The sequencing sample was made of peripheral blood. These receptors originate from a woman aged 45-60 years with COVID-19, enrolled during active disease.

This clone was seen a single time. The chain uses TRBV5-1 and TRBJ2-2; 10 positions agree with TRBD2. This CDR3 is 15 amino acids long. Germline loops: CDR1 SGHRS, CDR2 YFSETQ. The V and J ends lost 4 bases and 1 base, in that order; junction bases with no gene match: 1. CDR3 loop: CASSTSGMNTGELFF. CDR3 bases: TGCGCCAGCAGCACTAGCGGGATGAACACCGGGGAGCTGTTTTTT.

J is TRBJ2-6 and V is TRBV1; the D call TRBD2 from the table was never checked on the DNA. TRBV1 is a known pseudogene. This CDR3 has 19 residues. The chain's CDR3 is CTSSLGEREGSSGANVLTF. CDR3 bases: TGCACCAGCAGCCTGGGTGAGCGGGAGGGGAGCTCTGGGGCCAACGTCCTGACTTTC.

In its sample, this clone was seen once. The genes are TRBV5-4 and TRBJ2-1, with TRBD1 matching over 8 bases. The germline V gene has CDR1 SGHNT and CDR2 YYREEE (reference sequence). With V trimmed by 3 bases and J by 5 bases, 10 bases remained unmatched. CDR3 length: 16 residues. The CDR3 sequence is CASSSGPDRGDNEQFF. DNA of the CDR3: TGTGCCAGCAGCTCTGGCCCCGACAGGGGAGACAATGAGCAGTTCTTC.

This sequence joins TRBV6-5 and TRBJ2-7, with 8 nucleotides matching TRBD2. The junction had 10 bases not matched to a gene; V was cut back by 6 bases and J by 3 bases. Germline V lookup: CDR1 MNHEY, CDR2 SVGAGI. The CDR3 is 15 residues long. The CDR3 DNA is TGTGCCAGCAGAGTAGGGGCTAGCGGGTTCTACGAGCAGTACTTC. Encoded protein: CASRVGASGFYEQYF.

V gene TRBV3-1 (or the pseudogene TRBV3-2) combines with J gene TRBJ2-1; TRBD2 matches 8 bases. Germline CDR1 LGHDT, CDR2 YNNKEL (reference sequence). The CDR3 totals 16 residues. The J segment lost 8 bases and the V segment lost 4 bases, leaving 13 bases of the junction unmatched. CDR3 bases: TGTGCCAGCAGCCCTGGGGGTAGCGGGATTTACCATGAGCAGTTCTTC. Translation: CASSPGGSGIYHEQFF.

The DNA of the CDR3 is TGTGCCAGCAGCGTAGCGAGTCCCGGGGAGCTGTTTTTT. It is translated as CASSVASPGELFF. This sequence joins TRBV9 and TRBJ2-2; D unresolved. Germline V gene data show CDR1 as SGDLS and CDR2 as YYNGEE. This CDR3 has 13 amino acids. Trimming stripped 0 bases from V and 6 bases from J, with 6 bases between. Complete variable domain (other parts from reference TRBV9 and TRBJ2-2): DSGVTQTPKHLITATGQRVTLRCSPRSGDLSVYWYQQSLDQGLQFLIQYYNGEERAKGNILERFSAQQFPDLHSELNLSSLELGDSALYFCASSVASPGELFFGEGSRLTVL.

The V gene is TRBV5-8, the J gene TRBJ2-2; 9 bases are shared with TRBD2. J lost 5 bases, V lost 2 bases, and 4 bases had no gene match. From germline, CDR1 is SGHTS and CDR2 YDEGEE. The CDR3 extends over 15 amino acids. The CDR3 coding sequence is TGTGCCAGCAGCTTACGCGGGAGGGGTACCGGGGAGCTGTTTTTT. Translating gives CASSLRGRGTGELFF.

Regarding this clone: Distinct nucleotide sequences in the sample also encode this CDR3. The chain links TRBV12-3 or TRBV12-4 to TRBJ2-3; D gene unclear. The CDR3 is made up of 12 amino acids. V shed 5 bases and J shed 1 base, with 4 bases lying between them. The CDR3 is CASSLRTDTQYF. Here the CDR3 DNA reads TGTGCCAGCAGTCTCCGCACAGATACGCAGTATTTT.

The chain combines TRBV7-9 with TRBJ2-1, with 16 bases that match TRBD2. V lost 3 bases to trimming and J lost 15 bases; unmatched junction nucleotides: 11. The CDR3 totals 16 residues. Germline V CDR1 and CDR2: SEHNR, FQNEAQ (reference sequence). CDR3 DNA: TGTGCCAGCAGCTTTGCCCCGGGACTAGCGGGAGGGCCGGCGTTCTTC. Translated: CASSFAPGLAGGPAFF.

The chain recombines TRBV19 with TRBJ2-7; a possible D gene is TRBD1 (6 bases). Germline-derived CDR1 and CDR2 are LNHDA and SQIVND (reference sequence). The V gene lost 9 bases and the J gene lost 0 bases, with 15 bases spanning the gap. CDR3 length: 14 residues. The CDR3 region is CASAGTTISYEQYF. The CDR3 DNA reads as TGTGCCAGCGCCGGGACAACTATCTCCTACGAGCAGTACTTC.

This clone was detected once. The V and J genes are TRBV19 and TRBJ2-4, with TRBD1 matching over 9 bases. Germline V lookup: CDR1 LNHDA, CDR2 SQIVND (reference sequence). V lost 5 bases to trimming and J lost 3 bases; unmatched junction nucleotides: 8. The CDR3 is 16 amino acids. The chain's CDR3 is CASSFTATGGKNIQYF. In DNA form, the CDR3 reads TGTGCCAGTAGTTTTACCGCGACAGGGGGCAAAAACATTCAGTACTTC.

The chain uses TRBV19 and TRBJ1-2; no reliable D call. This CDR3 spans 14 amino acids. Trimming removed 1 base at V and 8 bases at J, with 14 bases between. Germline V gene sequence: CDR1 LNHDA, CDR2 SQIVND (reference sequence). The CDR3 nucleotides read TGTGCCAGTAGTATAGTATCCGACCTTAGCGGCTACACCTTC. This sequence encodes CASSIVSDLSGYTF.

V and J are TRBV14 and TRBJ2-1, with 11 bases lining up with TRBD2. Germline trimming cut 6 bases from V and 8 bases from J; bases unmatched to any gene: 3. Germline V lookup: CDR1 SGHDN, CDR2 FVKESK. The CDR3 extends over 13 amino acids. CDR3 protein: CASRLAGVDEQFF. In DNA form, the CDR3 reads TGTGCCAGCAGACTAGCGGGAGTGGATGAGCAGTTCTTC.

The rearrangement uses TRBV4-1 and TRBJ2-7, with 10 bases that match TRBD2. Germline CDR1 MGHRA, CDR2 YSYEKL. The CDR3 runs to 17 residues. V dropped 4 bases and J dropped 2; count of bases not matched to a gene: 11. For the CDR3, the DNA is TGCGCCAGCAGCCTTTATTTATCAGCGGGAGGGCCCTACGAGCAGTACTTC. This encodes CASSLYLSAGGPYEQYF.

The genes are TRBV5-1 and TRBJ1-1; no clear D. CDR1 and CDR2 from the germline V gene are SGHRS and YFSETQ. This CDR3 region has 14 residues. V lost 0 bases, J lost 2 bases, and 8 bases lay in between. In DNA form, the CDR3 reads TGCGCCAGCAGCTTGGCCAGTCTTAACACTGAAGCTTTCTTT. Protein product: CASSLASLNTEAFF.

The chain has TRBV7-2 and TRBJ2-7, with D maybe TRBD1 (9 bases). Germline V CDR1 and CDR2: SGHTA, FQGNSA. This CDR3 spans 15 amino acids. V was clipped by 5 bases and J by 5 bases, with 19 bases between them. CDR3 in DNA: TGTGCCAGCAGCCTTAGCGGGACAGGGAGGGACGAGCAGTACTTC. This sequence encodes CASSLSGTGRDEQYF. Looking up the rest from reference TRBV7-2 and TRBJ2-7 gives the full variable domain: GAGVSQSPSNKVTEKGKDVELRCDPISGHTALYWYRQSLGQGLEFLIYFQGNSAPDKSGLPSDRFSAERTGGSVSTLTIQRTQQEDSAVYLCASSLSGTGRDEQYFGPGTRLTVT.